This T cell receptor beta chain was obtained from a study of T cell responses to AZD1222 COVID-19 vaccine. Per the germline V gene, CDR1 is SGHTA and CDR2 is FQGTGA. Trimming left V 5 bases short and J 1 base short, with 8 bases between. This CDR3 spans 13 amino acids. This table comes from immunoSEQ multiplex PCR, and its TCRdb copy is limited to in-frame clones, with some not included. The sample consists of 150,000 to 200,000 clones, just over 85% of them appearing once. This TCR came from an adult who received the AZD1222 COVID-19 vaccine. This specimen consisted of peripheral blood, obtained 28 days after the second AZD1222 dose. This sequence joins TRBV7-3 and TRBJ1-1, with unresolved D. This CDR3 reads CASSATGNTEAFF. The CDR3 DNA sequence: TGTGCCAGCAGCGCAACTGGGAACACTGAAGCTTTCTTT.